The 15 T cell receptor beta chains given below trace back to one sample, sequenced in a study of cytomegalovirus exposure and HLA in healthy donors. PCR was performed using 60 Vbeta and 13 Jbeta primers. Generated by immunoSEQ multiplex PCR, the TCRdb table keeps only in-frame clones and is missing some. The table has around 190,000 clones, 79% seen once. The sample comprised PBMCs. These receptors originate from a woman between 25 and 40 years old in good health and CMV-seropositive.

This chain joins TRBV5-6 and TRBJ1-2; 8 bases match TRBD1. CDR1 and CDR2 from the germline V gene are SGHDT and YYEEEE. J was trimmed by 0 bases and V by 0 bases; bases with no gene match: 1. The CDR3 has 15 amino acids. The CDR3 DNA follows: TGTGCCAGCAGCTTGGGGACAGGGACTAACTATGGCTACACCTTC. Amino acids: CASSLGTGTNYGYTF.

The chain couples TRBV5-1 to TRBJ2-5; D remains ambiguous. V was shortened by 0 bases and J by 1 base, with 10 bases between the two germline ends. The CDR3 extends over 15 amino acids. The germline V gene encodes CDR1 SGHRS and CDR2 YFSETQ. DNA of the CDR3: TGCGCCAGCAGCTTGGGCAGGATTATCCAAGAGACCCAGTACTTC. Translated, it gives CASSLGRIIQETQYF.

The chain uses TRBV14 and TRBJ2-7; TRBD2 agrees at 9 bases. This CDR3 is 17 amino acids long. J was trimmed by 4 bases and V by 0 bases; bases with no gene match: 10. Germline values: CDR1 SGHDN, CDR2 FVKESK. CDR3 nucleotide sequence: TGTGCCAGCAGCCAAGATGGGACTAGCCGATGGGGGTACGAGCAGTACTTC. It codes for CASSQDGTSRWGYEQYF.

The V call is TRBV19, the J call TRBJ1-5; 7 positions match TRBD1. The CDR3 covers 16 residues. The V and J ends lost 3 bases and 3 bases, in that order; junction bases with no gene match: 8. Germline CDR1 and CDR2: LNHDA and SQIVND (reference sequence). CDR3 sequence: CASSMPGQPHNQPQHF. As DNA, the CDR3 is TGTGCCAGTAGTATGCCGGGACAGCCACACAATCAGCCCCAGCATTTT.

J is TRBJ2-2 and V is TRBV2, with D possibly matching TRBD2 (5 bases). This CDR3 is 12 amino acids long. CDR1 is SNHLY, CDR2 FYNNEI, per germline. The V and J ends lost 4 bases and 5 bases respectively, with 5 bases between them. As DNA, the CDR3 is TGTGCCAGCAGTGGGAGGACCGGGGAGCTGTTTTTT. It encodes CASSGRTGELFF.

The rearrangement uses TRBV15 and TRBJ1-1; D is ambiguous. The CDR3 totals 18 residues. V dropped 5 bases and J dropped 1 base, with 23 bases sitting between them. Per the germline V gene, CDR1 is LNHNV and CDR2 is YYDKDF (reference sequence). CDR3 sequence (DNA): TGTGCCACCAGCCGGGGATACAGCGGCAGCTTAAAGAACACTGAAGCTTTCTTT. This sequence encodes CATSRGYSGSLKNTEAFF.

The gene calls are TRBV10-2 and TRBJ2-1, with TRBD2 as a possible D gene (6 bases). V dropped 2 bases and J dropped 4 bases, with 12 bases sitting between them. This CDR3 is 15 amino acids long. Germline assignment: CDR1 WSHSY and CDR2 SAAADI. The CDR3 loop reads CASSEEPSEYNEQFF. CDR3 nucleotides: TGCGCCAGCAGTGAGGAGCCTAGCGAGTACAATGAGCAGTTCTTC.

V usage is TRBV7-7 and J usage is TRBJ2-5; D gene uncertain. Trimming removed 5 bases at V and 5 bases at J, with 12 bases between. The CDR3 consists of 13 residues. Germline CDR1 SSHAT, CDR2 FNYEAQ (reference sequence). The CDR3 DNA sequence: TGTGCCAGCAGCCGATCCGCGAGGGAGACCCAGTACTTC. This translates into CASSRSARETQYF.

The chain couples TRBV18 to TRBJ1-1; no definite D call. Germline values: CDR1 KGHSH, CDR2 LQKENI. The CDR3 has 10 residues. Trimming took 4 bases from V and 7 from J, leaving 4 bases between them. This CDR3 is CASSRSEAFF. In DNA form, the CDR3 reads TGTGCCAGCTCACGCAGTGAAGCTTTCTTT.

With regard to this clone: At one end the junction does not follow the germline gene, possibly because of a read error. This chain joins TRBV5-1 and TRBJ2-3; possibly TRBD1 for D (6 bases). The germline CDR1 and CDR2 sequences are SGHRS and YFSETQ. The CDR3 covers 15 residues. The CDR3 nucleotides are TGCGCCAGCAGGCCCTTGCCGGACAGCATAGATACGCAGTATTTT. Protein sequence: CASRPLPDSIDTQYF.

V gene TRBV19 combines with J gene TRBJ2-3, with TRBD2 matching over 11 bases. The CDR3 consists of 18 residues. Germline V gene sequence: CDR1 LNHDA, CDR2 SQIVND (reference sequence). V lost 1 base to trimming and J lost 0 bases; unmatched junction nucleotides: 6. The CDR3 reads CASSIGLAGGSSTDTQYF. Written as DNA, the CDR3 is TGTGCCAGTAGTATAGGTCTAGCGGGAGGTTCTAGCACAGATACGCAGTATTTT.

The chain combines TRBV4-2 with TRBJ2-3; TRBD2 matches at 9 bases. CDR3 length equals 16 residues. The trim removed 0 bases at V and 4 bases at J, leaving 5 bases unmatched. Germline V gene data show CDR1 as LGHNA and CDR2 as YNFKEQ. CDR3 coding DNA: TGTGCCAGCAGCCAAGATGGGCGGGGGGGCTCAGATACGCAGTATTTT. This sequence encodes CASSQDGRGGSDTQYF.

The chain is built from TRBV19 and TRBJ2-2; D may be TRBD1 (5 bases). The germline V gene has CDR1 LNHDA and CDR2 SQIVND (reference sequence). Trimming took off 7 bases at V and 3 bases at J, with 15 bases between the two ends. The CDR3 is 15 amino acids. In nucleotides, the CDR3 is TGTGCCAGTACCTTTGTGGACACCGACACCGGGGAGCTGTTTTTT. Its protein product is CASTFVDTDTGELFF.

V and J are TRBV7-9 and TRBJ1-5, with 9 bases identical to TRBD1. The ends lost 5 bases at V and 2 bases at J; junction bases unmatched: 1. Germline assignment: CDR1 SEHNR and CDR2 FQNEAQ (reference sequence). The CDR3 covers 14 residues. The CDR3 spells CASSTGGGNQPQHF. In DNA, the CDR3 is TGTGCCAGCAGCACAGGGGGCGGCAATCAGCCCCAGCATTTT.

The rearrangement joins TRBV15 to TRBJ1-1; possibly TRBD1 for D (5 bases). V lost 1 base and J 5 bases, leaving 11 bases between the germline ends. The germline V gene encodes CDR1 LNHNV and CDR2 YYDKDF (reference sequence). The CDR3 sequence is 14 residues long. CDR3 in DNA: TGTGCCACCAGCAGAGCCTTGGGGGGGACTGAAGCTTTCTTT. It is translated as CATSRALGGTEAFF.